The 18 T cell receptor beta chains reported below all come from one sample, sequenced in a study of cytomegalovirus exposure and HLA in healthy donors. The primer mix had 60 Vbeta and 13 Jbeta primers. Profiling relied on immunoSEQ multiplex PCR, and the TCRdb table lists in-frame clones only, not all of them. The sample holds more than 95,000 clones; around 82% are singletons and the top ten take around 4%. The sequenced material came from PBMCs. The receptors were gathered from a man aged 35 to 55 in good health and CMV-seronegative.

The chain is built from TRBV30 and TRBJ1-1; 9 bases fit TRBD1. The CDR3 has 13 residues. The ends lost 3 bases at V and 10 bases at J; junction bases unmatched: 9. Germline V lookup: CDR1 GTSNPN, CDR2 SVGIG (reference sequence). As DNA, the CDR3 is TGTGCCTGGAGCGTGGGGACAGGGTACGGAGCTTTCTTT. Its translation: CAWSVGTGYGAFF.

The V gene is TRBV7-3, the J gene TRBJ2-3; D uncertain. The CDR3 extends over 14 amino acids. Germline V gene lookup returns CDR1 SGHTA and CDR2 FQGTGA. The V end lost 2 bases, the J end lost 4 bases, and 10 bases lay between the germline ends. CDR3 region: CASSLVAQPDTQYF. CDR3 bases: TGTGCCAGCAGCTTAGTAGCACAACCAGATACGCAGTATTTT.

J is TRBJ1-2 and V is TRBV5-4, with 9 bases that match TRBD1. With V trimmed by 4 bases and J by 7 bases, 5 bases remained unmatched. Germline V gene lookup returns CDR1 SGHNT and CDR2 YYREEE (reference sequence). The CDR3 runs 13 residues. CDR3 region: CASSRTGVGGYTF. The CDR3 coding sequence is TGTGCCAGCAGCCGGACAGGGGTGGGTGGCTACACCTTC.

The J gene is TRBJ1-2, the V gene TRBV4-3; D is perhaps TRBD1 (5 bases). Germline V gene data show CDR1 as LGHNA and CDR2 as YSLEER. This CDR3 contains 15 residues. V lost 0 bases and J lost 4, with 12 bases in between. The chain's CDR3 is CASSQDRGEAYGYTF. CDR3 DNA sequence: TGCGCCAGCAGCCAAGATAGAGGGGAGGCCTATGGCTACACCTTC.

The chain joins TRBV30 to TRBJ2-6, with D possibly TRBD2 on 5 matching bases. This CDR3 has 17 residues. The germline V and J ends were trimmed by 5 bases and 0 bases, with 17 bases remaining between them. Germline V gene lookup returns CDR1 GTSNPN and CDR2 SVGIG (reference sequence). This CDR3 is CAWFRGRVSSGANVLTF. The DNA for the CDR3 is TGTGCCTGGTTTAGAGGGCGGGTCAGCTCTGGGGCCAACGTCCTGACTTTC.

The chain carries TRBV5-5 and TRBJ1-1, with TRBD1 matching over 9 bases. The CDR3 is made up of 15 amino acids. Germline V lookup: CDR1 SGHKS, CDR2 YYEKEE (reference sequence). Germline trimming cut 0 bases from V and 1 base from J; bases unmatched to any gene: 1. The CDR3 sequence: CASSLGGQGNTEAFF. The CDR3 DNA sequence: TGTGCCAGCAGCTTGGGGGGACAGGGGAACACTGAAGCTTTCTTT.

The gene calls are TRBV28 and TRBJ1-5; 7 bases match TRBD1. Germline assignment: CDR1 MDHEN and CDR2 SYDVKM. The V segment lost 7 bases and the J segment 3 bases; nucleotides outside the gene matches: 15. The length of the CDR3 is 17 residues. This CDR3 is CASTYYRDRPFNQPQHF. The CDR3 bases are TGTGCCAGCACTTACTACCGGGACAGACCTTTCAATCAGCCCCAGCATTTT. Complete variable domain (other parts from reference TRBV28 and TRBJ1-5): DVKVTQSSRYLVKRTGEKVFLECVQDMDHENMFWYRQDPGLGLRLIYFSYDVKMKEKGDIPEGYSVSREKKERFSLILESASTNQTSMYLCASTYYRDRPFNQPQHFGDGTRLSIL.

This chain joins TRBV11-2 and TRBJ1-6, with D uncertain. CDR1 is SGHAT, CDR2 FQNNGV, per germline. The V end lost 2 bases, the J end lost 10 bases, and 15 bases lay between the germline ends. The CDR3 length is 15 residues. In nucleotides, the CDR3 is TGTGCCAGCAGCTTATCCGGCAGGAAGGAATCACCCCTCCACTTT. The encoded protein is CASSLSGRKESPLHF. Based on the CDR3 plus reference TRBV11-2 and TRBJ1-6, the full variable domain is EAGVAQSPRYKIIEKRQSVAFWCNPISGHATLYWYQQILGQGPKLLIQFQNNGVVDDSQLPKDRFSAERLKGVDSTLKIQPAKLEDSAVYLCASSLSGRKESPLHFGNGTRLTVT.

The J gene is TRBJ1-2, the V gene TRBV5-1, with TRBD1 matching over 11 bases. Germline V lookup: CDR1 SGHRS, CDR2 YFSETQ. The CDR3 covers 14 residues. V was clipped by 3 bases and J by 4 bases; unmatched bases: 2. The CDR3 DNA is TGCGCCAGCAGCTGGACAGGGGGCCTCTATGGCTACACCTTC. Amino acids: CASSWTGGLYGYTF. The full variable domain, its missing parts supplied by reference TRBV5-1 and TRBJ1-2, is KAGVTQTPRYLIKTRGQQVTLSCSPISGHRSVSWYQQTPGQGLQFLFEYFSETQRNKGNFPGRFSGRQFSNSRSEMNVSTLELGDSALYLCASSWTGGLYGYTFGSGTRLTVV.

The chain joins TRBV29-1 to TRBJ2-1; D is possibly TRBD2 (6 bases). The germline CDR1 and CDR2 sequences are SQVTM and ANQGSEA. The V end lost 6 bases, the J end lost 8 bases, and 17 bases lay between the germline ends. The CDR3 length is 13 residues. The CDR3 DNA reads TGCAGCGTCGGGAGAGGGGTAGGGCATGAGCAGTTCTTC. It is translated as CSVGRGVGHEQFF.

The chain combines TRBV7-9 with TRBJ2-7; weak D call: TRBD1 (5 bases). The CDR3 is 16 amino acids. Trimming shortened V by 4 bases and J by 2 bases, and 18 bases separated the two germline ends. Germline V gives CDR1 SEHNR, CDR2 FQNEAQ (reference sequence). The CDR3: CASSWVQVAAPYEQYF. In nucleotides, the CDR3 is TGTGCCAGCAGCTGGGTACAGGTCGCTGCCCCCTACGAGCAGTACTTC.

This chain uses TRBV7-9 with TRBJ1-4; TRBD1 agrees at 8 bases. J gave up 8 bases and V 5 bases, and 13 bases lay outside the gene matches. CDR3 size: 16 residues. From germline, CDR1 is SEHNR and CDR2 FQNEAQ (reference sequence). CDR3 in amino acids: CASSRTGRGAGEKLFF. DNA for the CDR3: TGTGCCAGCAGCCGGACAGGGCGTGGGGCGGGGGAAAAACTGTTTTTT.

This clone was recorded only once. This chain joins TRBV2 and TRBJ2-1; 14 positions match TRBD2. CDR1 is SNHLY and CDR2 is FYNNEI in the germline V gene. CDR3 length: 17 residues. The ends lost 5 bases at V and 7 bases at J; junction bases unmatched: 10. The CDR3 sequence: CASSWTSGGLRRNEQFF. CDR3 sequence (DNA): TGTGCCAGCAGTTGGACTAGCGGGGGGCTCCGGAGAAATGAGCAGTTCTTC.

The chain is built from TRBV6-1 and TRBJ1-6, with D perhaps TRBD1 (5 bases). V shed 6 bases and J shed 8 bases, with 17 bases lying between them. CDR1 is MNHNS and CDR2 is SASEGT in the germline V gene. This CDR3 comprises 15 residues. This CDR3 reads CASSPVAGIDSPLHF. The CDR3 DNA reads as TGTGCCAGCAGCCCGGTGGCAGGGATTGATTCACCCCTCCACTTT.

This clone has more than one count but fewer than ten. CDR3 region: CASSRPGQGARETQYF. The CDR3 nucleotides read TGCGCCAGCAGCCGACCGGGACAGGGGGCTAGGGAGACCCAGTACTTC. The chain couples TRBV4-1 to TRBJ2-5; the match to TRBD1 covers 12 bases. CDR3 size: 16 residues. CDR1 MGHRA and CDR2 YSYEKL come from the germline V gene. The ends lost 4 bases at V and 5 bases at J; junction bases unmatched: 8.

V is TRBV5-6 and J is TRBJ2-1, with 11 bases fitting TRBD1. The V segment lost 4 bases and the J segment 6 bases; nucleotides outside the gene matches: 6. From germline, CDR1 is SGHDT and CDR2 YYEEEE. This CDR3 region has 15 residues. The DNA for the CDR3 is TGTGCCAGCAGCCGTCCCGGGACAGGGGGCAATGAGCAGTTCTTC. As protein: CASSRPGTGGNEQFF.

The chain combines TRBV25-1 with TRBJ1-1; no definite D call. V was cut by 9 bases and J by 6 bases, with 17 bases left in between. This CDR3 spans 13 amino acids. Per the germline V gene, CDR1 is MGHDK and CDR2 is SYGVNS. CDR3 residues: CARNFERIPEAFF. The CDR3 region has the DNA TGTGCCAGGAACTTCGAGAGAATTCCTGAAGCTTTCTTT.

The chain links TRBV5-8 to TRBJ1-5, with 8 bases that match TRBD1. Germline CDR1 SGHTS, CDR2 YDEGEE. The CDR3 contains 14 residues. J was trimmed by 4 bases and V by 7 bases; bases with no gene match: 7. CDR3 loop: CASGDRTLNQPQHF. The CDR3 DNA follows: TGTGCCAGCGGGGACAGGACCCTTAATCAGCCCCAGCATTTT.